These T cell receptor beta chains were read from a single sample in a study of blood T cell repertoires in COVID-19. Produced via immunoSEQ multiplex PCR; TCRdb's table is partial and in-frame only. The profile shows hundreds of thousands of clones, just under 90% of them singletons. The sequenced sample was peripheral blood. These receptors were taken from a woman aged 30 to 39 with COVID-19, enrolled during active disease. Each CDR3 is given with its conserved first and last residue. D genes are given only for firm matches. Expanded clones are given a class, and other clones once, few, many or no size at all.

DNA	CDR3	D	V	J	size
TGTGCCAGCAAAGGGCAGGGGAGCACAGATACGCAGTATTTT	CASKGQGSTDTQYF	NA	TRBV18	TRBJ2-3	NA
TGTGCCAGCAGTTACGGGACAGCTGGAAACACCATATATTTT	CASSYGTAGNTIYF	TRBD1	TRBV6-5	TRBJ1-3	NA
TGTGCCAGCAGGCCCACAGGAGTCCTCAAAAACATTCAGTACTTC	CASRPTGVLKNIQYF	NA	TRBV6-5	TRBJ2-4	NA
TGTGCCAGCAGCCAAGCGACCGGGGGCACCGGGGAGCTGTTTTTT	CASSQATGGTGELFF	NA	TRBV4-2	TRBJ2-2	NA
TGTGCCAGCAGCCCCTTCCGGGGCGGGGGGGCAGATACGCAGTATTTT	CASSPFRGGGADTQYF	TRBD2	TRBV7-8	TRBJ2-3	NA
TGTGCCAGCAGCTTTGGGACAGGGGGCGCCTTGGACGGCTACACCTTC	CASSFGTGGALDGYTF	TRBD1	TRBV7-9	TRBJ1-2	NA
TGTGCCAGTGGGGAGGACCAAGAGACCCAGTACTTC	CASGEDQETQYF	NA	TRBV6-5	TRBJ2-5	NA
TGTGCCAGCAGTAAGCCCTTGACAATAACTGGAAACACCATATATTTT	CASSKPLTITGNTIYF	NA	TRBV28	TRBJ1-3	NA
TGTGCCAGCAGCCGGGACAGCAGCTACGAGCAGTACTTC	CASSRDSSYEQYF	TRBD1	TRBV4-2	TRBJ2-7	NA
TGCGCCAGCAGCCCTAGCGGGGGATTGAACACTGAAGCTTTCTTT	CASSPSGGLNTEAFF	NA	TRBV5-1	TRBJ1-1	once
TGTGCCAGCAGACGGCTAGCGGGGGACCTCACCGGGGAGCTGTTTTTT	CASRRLAGDLTGELFF	TRBD2	TRBV28	TRBJ2-2	NA
TGCGCCAGCAGCCAAGAGCCGGACAGGGTCCCGAAACTGTTTTTT	CASSQEPDRVPKLFF	TRBD1	TRBV4-3	TRBJ1-4	many
TGCGCCAGCAGCCACGGCCGGGGTTTGGGCGAGCAGTACTTC	CASSHGRGLGEQYF	NA	TRBV4-3	TRBJ2-7	many
TGCGCCAGCAGCTTGAGAAGAGGCGGAGGGTTGACTAGCACAGATACGCAGTATTTT	CASSLRRGGGLTSTDTQYF	NA	TRBV5-1	TRBJ2-3	NA
TGCGCCAGCAGCTTGGAACAGGGGGCGCAAACAGATACGCAGTATTTT	CASSLEQGAQTDTQYF	TRBD1	TRBV5-1	TRBJ2-3	NA
TGTGCCAGCAGTCCTTCCCTTTTCCCGGGTGGGAATCAGCCCCAGCATTTT	CASSPSLFPGGNQPQHF	NA	TRBV28	TRBJ1-5	NA
TGTGCCAGCAGCCAAGAAGGGAAGAAGGACAGGCGTATCTGGGCCAACGTCCTGACTTTC	CASSQEGKKDRRIWANVLTF	TRBD1	TRBV4-2	TRBJ2-6	NA
TGTGCCAGCAGCCATTGGCGGGGGGCCAACGTCCTGACTTTC	CASSHWRGANVLTF	NA	TRBV13	TRBJ2-6	NA
TGTGCCAGCACCTCGGGCCCGGGGGCTTTCTTT	CASTSGPGAFF	NA	TRBV12-3/TRBV12-4	TRBJ1-1	NA
TGTGCCAGCAGCTTAAGGGGCCCGGGGGGCACAGATACGCAGTATTTT	CASSLRGPGGTDTQYF	NA	TRBV7-2	TRBJ2-3	NA
TGTGCCAGCAGCCGAAGGGACTACTACACCGGGGAGCTGTTTTTT	CASSRRDYYTGELFF	TRBD2	TRBV3-1/TRBV3-2	TRBJ2-2	NA
TGTGCCAGCAGGACTCGGACAGGGTCGAACTATGGCTACACCTTC	CASRTRTGSNYGYTF	TRBD1	TRBV6-5	TRBJ1-2	NA
TGTGCCAGCAGTGACTTAGCTGAAGAGACCCAGTACTTC	CASSDLAEETQYF	NA	TRBV2	TRBJ2-5	few
TGCAGTGCTAGTACATTGGCGAACACCGGGGAGCTGTTTTTT	CSASTLANTGELFF	NA	TRBV20-1	TRBJ2-2	NA
TGTGCCAGCAGCGTAGAGGGAGGCCTGGATTCACCCCTCCACTTT	CASSVEGGLDSPLHF	NA	TRBV9	TRBJ1-6	NA
TGTGCCACCAGTGATTACAGGGAAAACTATGGCTACACCTTC	CATSDYRENYGYTF	NA	TRBV24-1	TRBJ1-2	once
TGTGCCAGCAGCAAGCCCGGGGAACTACAGTCAGAGACCCAGTACTTC	CASSKPGELQSETQYF	NA	TRBV21-1	TRBJ2-5	NA
TGTGCCAGTAGTATCCCCTCCTCGGCAGGGGCAGATACGCAGTATTTT	CASSIPSSAGADTQYF	NA	TRBV19	TRBJ2-3	NA
TGTGCCAGTAGCGACCAGGGGAGGGGTTTTGGCTACACCTTC	CASSDQGRGFGYTF	NA	TRBV19	TRBJ1-2	once
TGTGCCAGCAGTTTAGGGTCAGGGCCTGAAGCTTTCTTT	CASSLGSGPEAFF	NA	TRBV12-3/TRBV12-4	TRBJ1-1	NA
TGTGCCAGCAGCCCACAGGGGATCAATGAGCAGTTCTTC	CASSPQGINEQFF	TRBD1	TRBV14	TRBJ2-1	NA
TGCGCCAGCAGCCAAGGACAGGGGAATTCACCCCTCCACTTT	CASSQGQGNSPLHF	TRBD1	TRBV4-1	TRBJ1-6	NA
TGTGCCAGCAGTTTCCCCTCCGTCCGGGGGGATACGCAGTATTTT	CASSFPSVRGDTQYF	NA	TRBV28	TRBJ2-3	NA
TGTGCCAGCAGCCCAAGAGGTGGTAGCGGGGCGGGATCCGGGGAGCTGTTTTTT	CASSPRGGSGAGSGELFF	TRBD2	TRBV5-4	TRBJ2-2	NA
TGTGCCAGCAGTGAAGCGGGACTAGGAACTCTAGGTGCGTACTTC	CASSEAGLGTLGAYF	TRBD2	TRBV2	TRBJ2-7	NA
TGCACCAGCAGCCATGCGGACAGGGCTAATGAGCAGTTCTTC	CTSSHADRANEQFF	NA	TRBV1	TRBJ2-1	NA
TGTGCCAGCAGCGACGGCAGCGGGGGAAGCACAGATACGCAGTATTTT	CASSDGSGGSTDTQYF	TRBD2	TRBV7-3	TRBJ2-3	NA
TGTGCCAGCAGTCGTAGCGGGCAGGATGGCTACACCTTC	CASSRSGQDGYTF	NA	TRBV7-9	TRBJ1-2	few
TGTGCCAGCAGTCGACAATATGGCTACACCTTC	CASSRQYGYTF	NA	TRBV11-2	TRBJ1-2	once
TGTGCCAGCAGCTTGGCCGGGACTACCCCGGAGACCCAGTACTTC	CASSLAGTTPETQYF	TRBD2	TRBV5-6	TRBJ2-5	NA
TGTGCCAGCAGCGCCCTACAGGGTCGGAACACTGAAGCTTTCTTT	CASSALQGRNTEAFF	NA	TRBV9	TRBJ1-1	NA
TGCGCCAGCAGCTGGACTTACTCGGGGAATGAGCAGTTCTTC	CASSWTYSGNEQFF	NA	TRBV5-1	TRBJ2-1	NA
TGTGCCAGCAGCAGCGGGACTAGCGGGGGGGCCATAGATACGCAGTATTTT	CASSSGTSGGAIDTQYF	TRBD2	TRBV7-2	TRBJ2-3	few
TGTGCCAGCAGCTTTTTCGGGGTTCGTGGAGAGACCCAGTACTTC	CASSFFGVRGETQYF	NA	TRBV7-2	TRBJ2-5	NA
TGTGCCAGCAGTCGGACAGGGTCGTTTGGAGCTTTCTTT	CASSRTGSFGAFF	TRBD1	TRBV12-3/TRBV12-4	TRBJ1-1	NA
TGTGCCAGCAGTGTCTCCAGGGGGCGGATGGAAGAGACCCAGTACTTC	CASSVSRGRMEETQYF	TRBD1	TRBV2	TRBJ2-5	NA
TGTGCCAGCAGCTTTGGCAGGGGGCGGTACGAGCAGTACTTC	CASSFGRGRYEQYF	TRBD1	TRBV5-5	TRBJ2-7	NA
TGTGCCAGCAGTGAACCAGCGGGGACGGTTTGGTATTTT	CASSEPAGTVWYF	TRBD2	TRBV2	TRBJ2-3	few
TGTGCCAGCAGCTTAGGCTCACAGACAACTAATGAAAAACTGTTTTTT	CASSLGSQTTNEKLFF	NA	TRBV7-6	TRBJ1-4	NA
TGTGCCAGCAGCTCCACCCCGTTTTTGGAGGAAAACACTGAAGCTTTCTTT	CASSSTPFLEENTEAFF	NA	TRBV7-3	TRBJ1-1	NA
TGTGCCAGCAGCCAAGAGCGGGGGGGCCGAGATGAGCAGTTCTTC	CASSQERGGRDEQFF	TRBD2	TRBV4-2	TRBJ2-1	NA
TGTGCCAGCAGTGATGATCAGGGGGCGTGGAACACTGAAGCTTTCTTT	CASSDDQGAWNTEAFF	TRBD1	TRBV6-1	TRBJ1-1	once
TGTGCCAGCAGCGCCCCACTAGCGGGGGGGTTCAATGAGCAGTTCTTC	CASSAPLAGGFNEQFF	TRBD2	TRBV11-2	TRBJ2-1	NA